Here is one T cell receptor beta chain with its context. Its antigen is unknown. With a duration under 2 months, the hyperthyroidism was newly diagnosed in patients aged 18 to 65. Not enrolled were patients with uncontrolled infection, other autoimmune disease, pregnancy or lactation. Each diagnosis drew on symptoms, thyroxine, TRAb, thyroid ultrasound and orbital computed tomography findings. V lost 6 bases and J lost 4, with 12 bases in between. Germline assignment: CDR1 MNHNS and CDR2 SASEGT. The CDR3 covers 13 residues. This sample is drawn from a study of T cells in Graves' hyperthyroidism and ophthalmopathy. Study-level findings and limits: Most expanded thyroid clonotypes above 0.001 also appeared in blood.

Amplification of TCR beta CDR3 regions used RNA as the template. In the first-round RT-PCR of the TCR CDR3, the HTBI primer set was used. TCRdb re-analysed the multiplex PCR reads in MiXCR, keeping a single row per CDR3 protein. The sample lists under 750,000 distinct CDR3 sequences, around a sixth occurring once. This receptor was identified in a woman aged 45-65 years with Graves' hyperthyroidism that later progressed to Graves' ophthalmopathy. The sample comprised blood. The chain combines TRBV6-1 with TRBJ1-1, with D hard to call. The CDR3 region is CASRSPTSTEAFF. CDR3 DNA: TGTGCCAGCAGATCCCCGACAAGCACTGAAGCTTTCTTT.